The rows below give T cell receptor beta chains drawn from one sample of a study of T-cell memory formation after mild COVID-19. TCRdb recomputed calls from the 5' RACE reads with MiXCR, one row per CDR3 protein. The sample contains some 120,000 distinct CDR3 sequences, about 5.9% of which appear only once. Sequenced material: PBMCs or a T cell subset sorted from them (not recorded which). These receptors came from an adult woman who had mild COVID-19 (a few samples of this study predate the infection). Cell type and time point are not known. Each CDR3 is given without its conserved first and last residue. Fields, in order: V gene, J gene, CDR3 protein.

TRBV20-1,TRBJ2-6,SARSPRDLAQDGANVLT
TRBV5-4,TRBJ2-1,ASSNKAGGPSDEQF
TRBV29-1,TRBJ1-6,SVGETGSPLH
TRBV5-1,TRBJ2-1,ASSWGTSGSRNEQF
TRBV3-1,TRBJ2-1,ASSPRFGTSGGSYNEQF
TRBV9,TRBJ2-1,ASSGGVGSHEQF
TRBV18,TRBJ2-2,ASSPPGLSGELF
TRBV12-3/TRBV12-4,TRBJ2-6,ASSLSAVANVLT
TRBV11-2,TRBJ2-7,ASSLAGLSSYEQY
TRBV7-2,TRBJ2-7,ASSSKTGSYEQY
TRBV12-3/TRBV12-4,TRBJ2-4,ASSLRSGRADKNIQY
TRBV2,TRBJ1-6,ASSANSSPLH
TRBV25-1,TRBJ2-7,ASSELGTGGYEQY
TRBV29-1,TRBJ1-2,SVEMGSGYGYT
TRBV6-5,TRBJ1-4,ASSFSTGSNEKLF
TRBV7-2,TRBJ1-1,ASSLEVVWIGTEAF
TRBV5-1,TRBJ2-5,ASSLVVGPETQY
TRBV5-5,TRBJ1-1,ASSIGPANTEAF
TRBV5-4,TRBJ2-5,ASSLERGRETQY
TRBV12-3/TRBV12-4,TRBJ2-5,ASSPLTGEETQY
TRBV12-3/TRBV12-4,TRBJ1-2,ASSLSPQSSYGYT
TRBV7-9,TRBJ2-7,ASSFVGSYEQY
TRBV6-5,TRBJ2-6,ASRLSRGRGANVLT
TRBV7-2,TRBJ2-7,ASSVGLAGAEQY
TRBV27,TRBJ1-2,VSSLSSTGLPSYGYT
TRBV7-8,TRBJ1-5,ASSFFGGISNQPQH
TRBV29-1,TRBJ2-7,SVERSGPGLARREQY
TRBV4-3,TRBJ2-3,ASSQDSQRTDTQY
TRBV3-1,TRBJ2-1,ASSQERLDPYHEQF
TRBV15,TRBJ2-1,ATSRRGASYNEQF
TRBV20-1,TRBJ1-1,SARAMQGGYTEAF
TRBV20-1,TRBJ1-2,SARTYYGYT
TRBV20-1,TRBJ2-1,SVIRTSGILHEQF
TRBV12-3/TRBV12-4,TRBJ1-2,ASSYGGSRGDYGYT
TRBV15,TRBJ2-1,ATSRRTSGNNEQF
TRBV6-2/TRBV6-3,TRBJ1-5,ASRLDSGQGGQPQH
TRBV7-9,TRBJ2-7,ASSLGGSSSYEQY
TRBV5-1,TRBJ1-3,ASSRDSFSGNTIY
TRBV18,TRBJ1-1,ASSPVVREAAAF